This TCR beta chain is from a study of blood T cell repertoires in COVID-19. Study-wide background: The analysed material was cDNA or gDNA that came from T cells, B-cell-depleted T cells, or PBMCs.

Germline assignment: CDR1 SGHNT and CDR2 YENEEA. Trimming removed 0 bases at V and 0 bases at J, with 16 bases between. This CDR3 spans 18 amino acids. As handled by the study authors: Amplification with reference gene primers provided the estimates of nucleated cell counts. Profiled with immunoSEQ multiplex PCR; TCRdb holds only in-frame clones, not every one. The DNA gave D and trimming, while V, J and clone size come from that table. The profile shows roughly 81,000 clones, around 83% of them singletons. This clone was counted a single time. The source of this sequence is a woman in her sixties or seventies with acute or convalescent COVID-19. The chain joins TRBV11-3 to TRBJ2-3; D is undetermined. The sequenced material came from peripheral blood. The CDR3 region has the DNA TGTGCCAGCAGCTTAGATCTTCCGCGATGGTGGAGCACAGATACGCAGTATTTT. Translating it yields CASSLDLPRWWSTDTQYF.